The rows below give T cell receptor beta chains drawn from one sample of a study of tumour-infiltrating T cells in Burkitt lymphoma. This table comes from immunoSEQ multiplex PCR, and its TCRdb copy is limited to in-frame clones, with some not included. Of 43,000 or so clones in the sample, around 30% were seen once. Sequences were obtained from tumor tissue. Receptors originate from a human donor with Burkitt lymphoma. The CDR3 runs from the conserved cysteine through the conserved F or W. A D gene is named only where the DNA matches it firmly. The size field is filled for only some rows; it gives once, few, many or a size class.

TRBJ1-6	NA	NA	TRBV11-2	CASSLSTGSNSPLHF	TGTGCCAGCAGCTTGAGTACAGGTTCAAATTCACCCCTCCACTTT
TRBJ2-3	few	TRBD2	TRBV4-1	CASSFTSGVGATQYF	TGCGCCAGCAGCTTCACTAGCGGGGTCGGCGCTACGCAGTATTTT
TRBJ1-6	NA	NA	TRBV2	CASSGGVSPLHF	TGTGCCAGCAGCGGAGGGGTCTCACCCCTCCACTTT
TRBJ1-1	NA	NA	TRBV7-9	CASSPPGWTAFF	TGTGCCAGCAGCCCCCCGGGTTGGACCGCTTTCTTT
TRBJ2-5	few	NA	TRBV19	CASSIRQTQYF	TGTGCCAGTAGTATCCGTCAGACCCAGTACTTC
TRBJ1-1	NA	NA	TRBV18	CASSPIESRTEAFF	TGTGCCAGCTCACCAATCGAGTCAAGGACTGAAGCTTTCTTT
TRBJ1-1	NA	NA	TRBV5-1	CASTVDTPLNTEAFF	TGCGCCAGCACCGTGGACACTCCACTGAACACTGAAGCTTTCTTT
TRBJ2-2	NA	TRBD2	TRBV4-2	CASSPRSGGKNTGELFF	TGTGCCAGCAGCCCCCGTAGCGGGGGTAAGAACACCGGGGAGCTGTTTTTT
TRBJ2-3	once	NA	TRBV27	CASSLGSAVYF	TGTGCCAGCAGTTTAGGTTCCGCAGTATATTTT
TRBJ1-1	few	NA	TRBV7-2	CASSLVGGFEAFF	TGTGCCAGCAGCTTAGTAGGAGGTTTTGAAGCTTTCTTT
TRBJ1-1	few	NA	TRBV30	CAWRNRNWDTEAFF	TGTGCCTGGCGCAACAGGAATTGGGACACTGAAGCTTTCTTT
TRBJ1-3	NA	NA	TRBV6-1	CASSEVPRSGNTIYF	TGTGCCAGCAGTGAAGTACCGCGCTCTGGAAACACCATATATTTT
TRBJ1-3	NA	NA	TRBV4-2	CASSQEWGARNTIYF	TGTGCCAGCAGCCAAGAATGGGGGGCTAGAAACACCATATATTTT
TRBJ1-2	few	TRBD1	TRBV7-9	CASSKTGGPHGYTF	TGTGCCAGCAGCAAGACAGGGGGACCCCATGGCTACACCTTC
TRBJ2-7	NA	NA	TRBV5-1	CASSLEGYEQYF	TGCGCCAGCAGCTTGGAAGGGTACGAGCAGTACTTC
TRBJ1-1	NA	NA	TRBV5-1	CASSGDSMNTEAFF	TGCGCCAGCAGCGGAGACAGTATGAACACTGAAGCTTTCTTT
TRBJ2-7	NA	TRBD2	TRBV23-1	CASSQSPGGTYEQYF	TGCGCCAGCAGTCAATCGCCGGGGGGAACCTACGAGCAGTACTTC
TRBJ1-2	few	NA	TRBV18	CASSPLQGSYGYTF	TGTGCCAGCTCACCGCTACAGGGATCCTATGGCTACACCTTC
TRBJ2-1	NA	NA	TRBV29-1	CSGAGYNEQFF	TGCAGCGGGGCAGGGTACAATGAGCAGTTCTTC
TRBJ1-2	NA	NA	TRBV10-1	CANRTDNGYTF	TGCGCCAACCGCACCGATAATGGCTACACCTTC
TRBJ1-1	NA	NA	TRBV19	CASSVGDLRAFF	TGTGCCAGTAGTGTCGGAGATTTACGGGCTTTCTTT
TRBJ2-2	few	NA	TRBV18	CASSQNGGGSTGELFF	TGTGCCAGCTCTCAGAACGGAGGGGGCAGCACCGGGGAGCTGTTTTTT
TRBJ1-1	NA	TRBD1	TRBV7-3	CASKDPGGEAFF	TGTGCCAGCAAGGACCCAGGGGGTGAAGCTTTCTTT
TRBJ1-6	few	NA	TRBV5-4	CASSLVAPGGNSPLHF	TGTGCCAGCAGCTTGGTGGCCCCCGGCGGGAATTCACCCCTCCACTTT
TRBJ1-2	few	TRBD1	TRBV15	CATSTIGTGFYGYTF	TGTGCCACCAGCACCATCGGGACAGGATTCTATGGCTACACCTTC
TRBJ2-7	few	TRBD2	TRBV4-2	CASSQLLAGQGEQYF	TGTGCCAGCAGCCAACTCTTAGCGGGGCAGGGGGAGCAGTACTTC
TRBJ2-3	few	TRBD2	TRBV6-5	CASKERGHTDTQYF	TGTGCCAGCAAGGAGCGGGGGCACACAGATACGCAGTATTTT
TRBJ1-3	NA	NA	TRBV4-2	CASSQDLTGGNTIYF	TGTGCCAGCAGCCAAGATCTTACAGGGGGAAACACCATATATTTT
TRBJ1-3	NA	TRBD1	TRBV19	CATQQGAYTIYF	TGTGCCACACAACAGGGGGCTTACACCATATATTTT
TRBJ2-1	NA	TRBD1	TRBV29-1	CSDRDRGYNEQFF	TGCAGCGACCGGGACAGGGGCTACAATGAGCAGTTCTTC
TRBJ2-5	NA	NA	TRBV7-9	CASSRARDPETQYF	TGTGCCAGCAGCCGAGCAAGGGACCCAGAGACCCAGTACTTC
TRBJ2-5	few	TRBD2	TRBV2	CASRRTSKLETQYF	TGTGCCAGCAGGAGGACTAGCAAACTAGAGACCCAGTACTTC
TRBJ1-6	NA	TRBD1	TRBV11-2	CASSPGGQGSSPLHF	TGTGCCAGCAGCCCCGGGGGACAGGGGAGTTCACCCCTCCACTTT
TRBJ2-5	NA	NA	TRBV11-2	CASSLSRLGETQYF	TGTGCCAGCAGCTTATCCCGTTTAGGGGAGACCCAGTACTTC
TRBJ2-3	NA	NA	TRBV6-6	CASSYPRGGMRDTQYF	TGTGCCAGCAGTTACCCCAGGGGGGGTATGAGGGATACGCAGTATTTT
TRBJ2-7	few	NA	TRBV14	CASSPGGYEQYF	TGTGCCAGCAGCCCTGGCGGATACGAGCAGTACTTC
TRBJ1-2	NA	NA	TRBV30	CAWSLIYGYTF	TGTGCCTGGAGTCTCATCTATGGCTACACCTTC
TRBJ1-1	few	NA	TRBV7-8	CASSLGRGSGTEAFF	TGTGCCAGCAGCTTAGGTCGGGGGTCGGGGACTGAAGCTTTCTTT
TRBJ1-3	few	NA	TRBV5-1	CASSPVSSGNTIYF	TGCGCCAGCAGCCCCGTTTCCTCTGGAAACACCATATATTTT
TRBJ1-2	NA	TRBD1	TRBV5-6	CASSPGQGQSGYTF	TGTGCCAGCAGCCCGGGACAGGGCCAGAGTGGCTACACCTTC
TRBJ2-1	NA	TRBD1	TRBV12-5	CASGWSGGMDEQFF	TGTGCTAGTGGTTGGTCAGGGGGCATGGATGAGCAGTTCTTC
TRBJ2-3	few	NA	TRBV7-8	CASSLAEAVTDTQYF	TGTGCCAGCAGCTTAGCGGAGGCGGTCACTGATACGCAGTATTTT
TRBJ2-3	NA	NA	TRBV9	CASSAEGWTTSTDTQYF	TGTGCCAGCAGCGCCGAGGGATGGACAACTAGCACAGATACGCAGTATTTT
TRBJ2-5	NA	TRBD2	TRBV4-2	CASRRRLAGEETQYF	TGTGCCAGCAGGCGACGACTAGCGGGGGAGGAGACCCAGTACTTC
TRBJ1-3	NA	NA	TRBV7-9	CASSLRGSSGNTIYF	TGTGCCAGCAGCTTACGGGGCAGCTCTGGAAACACCATATATTTT
TRBJ2-3	NA	TRBD1	TRBV2	CASSVGTAQYF	TGTGCCAGCTCGGTGGGGACAGCCCAGTATTTT
TRBJ2-7	few	NA	TRBV18	CASSPDTYEQYF	TGTGCCAGCTCACCGGACACCTACGAGCAGTACTTC
TRBJ1-2	NA	NA	TRBV20-1	CSARDQFYTF	TGCAGTGCTAGAGACCAATTTTACACCTTC